The rows below give T cell receptor beta chains drawn from one sample of a study of T cells in narcolepsy. TCRdb's table, derived via immunoSEQ multiplex PCR, lists solely in-frame clones and lacks some. The repertoire holds about 30,000 clones, with 75% to 85% as singletons. The sequenced sample consisted of CD45RA- memory CD4+ T cells from PBMCs. These receptors came from a human donor with narcolepsy. Each CDR3 is given with its conserved first and last residue. A D gene is named only where the DNA matches it firmly. A clone size is listed for some rows: how often the clone was seen (once, few, many), or a class if it is expanded.

V	J	D	size	CDR3	DNA
TRBV6-1	TRBJ1-2	TRBD1	.	CASSEFGQGSYGYTF	TGTGCCAGCAGTGAATTTGGACAGGGATCCTATGGCTACACCTTC
TRBV5-5	TRBJ2-7	.	few	CASSWDSHSYEQYF	TGTGCCAGCAGCTGGGACTCCCACTCCTACGAGCAGTACTTC
TRBV7-2	TRBJ2-3	TRBD2	.	CASSTLAGGFTDTQYF	TGTGCCAGCAGCACCTTAGCGGGAGGTTTCACAGATACGCAGTATTTT
TRBV18	TRBJ2-7	TRBD1	.	CASSPRDRGTLEQYF	TGTGCCAGCTCACCACGGGACAGGGGGACTCTCGAGCAGTACTTC
TRBV28	TRBJ1-2	.	few	CAAREGVNYGYTF	TGTGCCGCAAGGGAGGGGGTCAACTATGGCTACACCTTC
TRBV9	TRBJ1-1	.	.	CASSVGGATEAFF	TGTGCCAGCAGCGTAGGAGGGGCCACTGAAGCTTTCTTT
TRBV4-3	TRBJ1-1	.	.	CASSRDTEPGAEAFF	TGCGCCAGCAGCCGAGACACTGAACCCGGGGCTGAAGCTTTCTTT
TRBV7-2	TRBJ2-3	.	.	CASSLRSGSSTDTQYF	TGTGCCAGCAGCTTAAGGTCAGGGAGTAGCACAGATACGCAGTATTTT
TRBV5-5	TRBJ1-5	.	.	CASSLTDYSNQPQHF	TGTGCCAGCAGCCTGACAGATTATAGCAATCAGCCCCAGCATTTT
TRBV18	TRBJ1-3	.	.	CASSPQRTQVSGNTIYF	TGTGCCAGCTCTCCACAACGAACTCAAGTATCTGGAAACACCATATATTTT
TRBV6-5	TRBJ1-5	TRBD1	.	CASRRQGDGQPQHF	TGTGCCAGCAGACGACAGGGGGACGGTCAGCCCCAGCATTTT
TRBV5-6	TRBJ1-4	.	.	CASSFSATNEKLFF	TGTGCCAGCAGCTTCTCAGCAACTAATGAAAAACTGTTTTTT
TRBV5-6	TRBJ2-5	.	few	CASSLGQQETQYF	TGTGCCAGCAGCTTGGGCCAGCAAGAGACCCAGTACTTC
TRBV6-1	TRBJ1-5	.	.	CASSYGGHQPQHF	TGTGCCAGCTCCTACGGGGGCCACCAGCCCCAGCATTTT
TRBV7-6	TRBJ2-2	.	.	CASSLVLPVGNTGELFF	TGTGCCAGCAGCTTAGTCCTACCCGTTGGGAACACCGGGGAGCTGTTTTTT
TRBV7-2	TRBJ1-1	TRBD1	.	CASSPGRRGGADTEAFF	TGTGCCAGCAGCCCAGGCCGCAGAGGGGGCGCCGACACTGAAGCTTTCTTT
TRBV9	TRBJ2-3	TRBD2	.	CASSVVGLAGGPQDTQYF	TGTGCCAGCAGCGTAGTGGGACTAGCGGGAGGGCCGCAAGATACGCAGTATTTT
TRBV18	TRBJ2-3	.	.	CASSPLQMDTQYF	TGTGCCAGCTCACCCCTCCAAATGGATACGCAGTATTTT
TRBV28	TRBJ2-3	TRBD1	.	CASSFSTGEADTQYF	TGTGCCAGCAGTTTTTCGACAGGGGAGGCAGATACGCAGTATTTT
TRBV10-3	TRBJ2-7	TRBD2	.	CAIRTSGINEQYF	TGTGCCATCAGAACTAGCGGGATCAACGAGCAGTACTTC
TRBV5-1	TRBJ1-6	TRBD1	.	CASSSGQPRTPLHF	TGCGCCAGCAGCTCGGGACAGCCCAGGACACCCCTCCACTTT
TRBV28	TRBJ1-2	TRBD1	.	CASSPPGQGFFYYGYTF	TGTGCCAGCAGTCCACCGGGACAGGGTTTTTTCTACTATGGCTACACCTTC
TRBV6-6	TRBJ2-2	.	.	CASSYSVSPTGELFF	TGTGCCAGCAGTTACTCGGTGAGCCCCACCGGGGAGCTGTTTTTT
TRBV28	TRBJ2-2	.	.	CASRLGQTGGELFF	TGTGCCAGCAGGTTAGGACAGACGGGCGGGGAGCTGTTTTTT
TRBV6-5	TRBJ2-7	.	.	CASSYGLGGGFHEQYF	TGTGCCAGCAGTTACGGGTTGGGGGGGGGCTTCCACGAGCAGTACTTC
TRBV7-9	TRBJ2-1	TRBD2	.	CASSFPTSGSKDEQFF	TGTGCCAGCAGCTTCCCGACTAGCGGGAGCAAGGATGAGCAGTTCTTC
TRBV6-6	TRBJ2-1	.	.	CASSYASSNEQFF	TGTGCCAGCAGTTACGCCAGTTCGAATGAGCAGTTCTTC
TRBV28	TRBJ1-1	.	.	CASREGGRRTEAFF	TGTGCCAGCAGGGAAGGTGGACGTAGGACTGAAGCTTTCTTT
TRBV29-1	TRBJ2-7	.	.	CSVQGGRSSYEQYF	TGCAGCGTCCAGGGTGGTCGGAGCTCCTACGAGCAGTACTTC
TRBV5-1	TRBJ2-7	.	.	CASSLADHPYEQYF	TGCGCCAGCAGCTTGGCGGACCATCCCTACGAGCAGTACTTC
TRBV27	TRBJ1-5	.	.	CASRATASASQHF	TGTGCCAGCAGGGCAACAGCGTCGGCGTCCCAGCATTTT
TRBV5-4	TRBJ2-2	.	.	CASSLGRGANTGELFF	TGTGCCAGCAGCTTGGGGCGAGGGGCGAACACCGGGGAGCTGTTTTTT
TRBV6-1	TRBJ2-7	TRBD1	.	CASSEGQGGIQQYF	TGTGCCAGCAGTGAGGGACAGGGTGGGATCCAGCAGTACTTC
TRBV5-6	TRBJ2-3	.	few	CASSQEVGNTDTQYF	TGTGCCAGCAGCCAGGAGGTAGGGAACACAGATACGCAGTATTTT
TRBV15	TRBJ1-5	.	.	CATALGGRARAGNQPQHF	TGTGCCACCGCGCTGGGCGGACGCGCGAGGGCCGGCAATCAGCCCCAGCATTTT
TRBV7-9	TRBJ2-3	.	.	CASSFDEPGVSSSTQYF	TGTGCCAGCAGCTTCGACGAGCCGGGGGTATCCAGTAGTACGCAGTATTTT
TRBV2	TRBJ2-5	.	.	CASSERAQYF	TGTGCCAGCAGTGAAAGGGCCCAGTACTTC
TRBV6-1	TRBJ1-2	.	.	CASHEGEGGYTF	TGTGCCAGCCACGAGGGGGAAGGGGGCTACACCTTC
TRBV10-3	TRBJ2-7	.	few	CATSEGGTSREQYF	TGTGCCACCTCGGAGGGGGGGACTTCTCGGGAGCAGTACTTC
TRBV7-2	TRBJ2-7	TRBD2	.	CASSLRPLAESYEQYF	TGTGCCAGCAGCTTAAGGCCTCTAGCGGAGTCCTACGAGCAGTACTTC
TRBV20-1	TRBJ1-2	TRBD1	.	CSVGTGGGYTF	TGCAGTGTAGGGACAGGAGGTGGCTACACCTTC
TRBV28	TRBJ1-1	.	.	CASSPDTNTEAFF	TGTGCCAGCAGCCCCGACACTAACACTGAAGCTTTCTTT
TRBV11-2	TRBJ1-5	.	.	CASSFELDQPQHF	TGTGCCAGCAGCTTTGAACTAGATCAGCCCCAGCATTTT